This T cell receptor (beta chain) was profiled in a study of cytomegalovirus exposure and HLA in healthy donors. Across the study: From donors who were HLA-typed, an early data release held about 85 million unique TCRs. Overall study results and limits: A prior analysis recorded that most TCR beta V segments were productive about 87% or about 30% of the time. Later on, a genetic analysis was performed. It linked a missense variant in DCLRE1C with V- and J-gene trimming of TCR beta.

The CDR3 covers 16 residues. The trim removed 3 bases at V and 1 base at J, leaving 6 bases unmatched. Germline V gene lookup returns CDR1 LNHDA and CDR2 SQIVND (reference sequence). As regards this clone: Its antigen is unknown.

The PCR made use of 60 Vbeta and 13 Jbeta primers. The table came from immunoSEQ multiplex PCR; TCRdb's copy has only in-frame clones and leaves some out. The sample shows roughly 73,000 clones, approximately 78% of them seen only once. The sequence derives from a man aged 35 to 55 in good health and CMV-seronegative. The sample taken for sequencing was PBMCs. The V call is TRBV19, the J call TRBJ1-1, with 9 bases matching TRBD1. CDR3 sequence (DNA): TGTGCCAGTAGTATTTTAACAGGGGGCCGGAACACTGAAGCTTTCTTT. Translated: CASSILTGGRNTEAFF.